The sequence of this TCR beta chain was determined in a study of blood T cell repertoires in COVID-19. Study background: Both acute and convalescent COVID-19 samples were obtained from the United States, Italy and Spain. In each case, the material was cDNA or gDNA derived from T cells, B-cell-depleted T cells, or PBMCs.

Seattle patients were enrolled while actively infected and followed longitudinally. V dropped 5 bases and J dropped 0 bases, with 14 bases sitting between them. CDR1 is SEHNR, CDR2 FQNEAQ, per germline (reference sequence). This CDR3 spans 15 amino acids. Only in-frame clones appear in the TCRdb table, and some are missing; sequencing was by immunoSEQ multiplex PCR. The sample includes approximately 120,000 clones, around 83% of them seen just once. This TCR was recovered from a woman older than 75 with COVID-19, enrolled during active disease. Sequencing was carried out using peripheral blood. The chain recombines TRBV7-9 with TRBJ2-7, with D tentatively TRBD1 (6 bases). The CDR3 sequence is CASSPGTKSSYEQYF. The CDR3 DNA reads TGTGCCAGCAGCCCCGGGACAAAGAGCTCCTACGAGCAGTACTTC.